This T cell receptor beta chain was recovered during a study of blood T cell repertoires in COVID-19. Cohorts were determined from participant-reported clinical history. Here immunoSEQ multiplex PCR was the method, and the copy in TCRdb shows in-frame clones only, minus some. The repertoire includes about 230,000 clones, 80% to 90% of them detected once, and approximately 3.3% sits in the top ten. V dropped 4 bases and J dropped 8 bases, with 11 bases sitting between them. This CDR3 is built from 12 residues. V is TRBV12-3 or TRBV12-4 and J is TRBJ1-2; TRBD1 might be the D (6 bases). The sample was PBMCs or T cells enriched from blood (not recorded which). The TCR originated in a woman between 45 and 60 years old in a cohort exposed to, infected with or recovered from COVID-19 (not recorded which). The CDR3 nucleotides are TGTGCCAGCAGTTCGAGGGACATCGGCTACACCTTC. Translated: CASSSRDIGYTF.